This T cell receptor beta chain appears in the sequencing data of a study of T cell repertoires in cytomegalovirus infection. CDR1 is LNHDA and CDR2 is SQIVND in the germline V gene (reference sequence). The CDR3 runs 15 residues. The germline V and J ends were trimmed by 3 bases and 1 base, with 12 bases remaining between them. TCRdb independently ran MiXCR on the reads; one entry per CDR3 protein. The repertoire holds over 450,000 distinct CDR3 sequences, about 11% seen once, with about 9.4% in the top ten. On this clonotype: This may come from a read error, since a much larger clone is one base off. Here the CDR3 omits its conserved ending phenylalanine or tryptophan, so a read error is the likely source.

This clonotype was obtained from a human donor in good health (CMV status not recorded). Some clones in this sample may be carry-over from other donors' samples. The chain links TRBV19 to TRBJ1-1; possibly TRBD1 for D (5 bases). Sample: PBMCs. The chain's CDR3 is CASSISGTANTEAFL. DNA for the CDR3: TGTGCCAGTAGTATTTCAGGGACGGCGAACACTGAAGCTTTCCTT.